This T cell receptor beta chain was retrieved from a study of cytomegalovirus exposure and HLA in healthy donors. General study points: CMV serostatus was the only immune exposure information that was available. According to a later analysis, donors in an Asian-associated ancestry cluster reportedly had fewer N-insertions than the approximately 620-donor mean. The study recorded over 150 TCR beta chains that were cytomegalovirus-associated.

This CDR3 has 16 amino acids. The V end was cut by 0 bases, the J end by 2 bases, with 14 bases between. Germline V lookup: CDR1 LGHNA, CDR2 YSLEER. In this sample, this clone turned up a few times. Its antigen is still unknown. The PCR made use of 60 Vbeta and 13 Jbeta primers. The method was immunoSEQ multiplex PCR; TCRdb's version includes in-frame clones alone and lacks a portion of them. Here the sample spans about 150,000 clones, about 72% being singletons. This TCR was sampled from a man aged 35 to 55 in good health and CMV-seronegative. This chain connects TRBV4-3 to TRBJ2-7, with D unclear. The sample comprised PBMCs. The CDR3, as DNA: TGCGCCAGCAGCCAAGAACTTCAGCGAACAACCTACGAGCAGTACTTC. It codes for CASSQELQRTTYEQYF.